The clone carrying this TCR beta chain was found a few times. Its cognate antigen is unknown. The data stem from a study of metastatic and nonmetastatic thyroid tumors. Study at large: Repertoires were compared across blood and tumor or nodule tissue from malignant and benign thyroid patients.

Authors' processing steps: What underpinned the distant-metastasis classifier for papillary thyroid cancer was the set of CDR3 differences across clinicopathological groups. TCRdb recomputed clones from the PCR reads via MiXCR. The V and J calls reflect TCRdb's pipeline rather than the authors' work. The profile shows approximately 40,000 clones, around half of them singletons. Thyroid surgery had not been preceded by any treatment in any patient. Findings and caveats of the study: Across blood and tumor, TCR beta diversity in malignant thyroid tumors was reportedly significantly higher than in benign nodules.

With 0 bases removed from V and 10 bases from J, the gap between germline ends came to 13 bases. The germline V gene encodes CDR1 MNHEY and CDR2 SVGAGI. CDR3 length: 15 amino acids. This receptor was obtained from a male donor with papillary thyroid cancer or a benign thyroid nodule (not recorded which). Some clones in this sample may be carry-over from other donors' samples. The chain links TRBV6-5 to TRBJ1-6; D uncertain. Source material: tumor tissue. CDR3 in amino acids: CASSYSKARRSPLHF. Here the CDR3 DNA reads TGTGCCAGCAGTTACTCGAAGGCTCGGAGGTCACCCCTCCACTTT.